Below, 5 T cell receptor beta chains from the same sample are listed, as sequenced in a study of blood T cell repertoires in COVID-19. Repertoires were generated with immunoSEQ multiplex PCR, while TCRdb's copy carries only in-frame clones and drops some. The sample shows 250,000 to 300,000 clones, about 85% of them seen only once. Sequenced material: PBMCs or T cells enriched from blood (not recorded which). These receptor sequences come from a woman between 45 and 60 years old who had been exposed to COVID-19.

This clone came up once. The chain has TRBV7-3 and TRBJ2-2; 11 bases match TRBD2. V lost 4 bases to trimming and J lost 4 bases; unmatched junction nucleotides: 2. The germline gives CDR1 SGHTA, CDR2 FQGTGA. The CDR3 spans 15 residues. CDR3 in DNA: TGTGCCAGCAGCTCCGGGACTAGCGGCACCGGGGAGCTGTTTTTT. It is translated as CASSSGTSGTGELFF.

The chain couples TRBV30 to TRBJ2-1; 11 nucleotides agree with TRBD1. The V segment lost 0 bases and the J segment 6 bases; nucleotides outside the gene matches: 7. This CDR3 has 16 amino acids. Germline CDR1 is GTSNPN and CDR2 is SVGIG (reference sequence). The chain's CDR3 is CAWSVRGTGGGNEQFF. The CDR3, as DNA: TGTGCCTGGAGTGTACGAGGGACAGGGGGAGGCAATGAGCAGTTCTTC.

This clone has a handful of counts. The CDR3 reads CASSQGGRSYNEQFF. The DNA of the CDR3 is TGTGCCAGCAGCCAAGGGGGGAGGTCCTACAATGAGCAGTTCTTC. The chain recombines TRBV4-2 with TRBJ2-1; D possibly corresponds to TRBD2 (6 bases). The CDR3 consists of 15 residues. V was trimmed by 1 base and J by 1 base, leaving 8 bases between them. CDR1 and CDR2 (germline): LGHNA, YNFKEQ.

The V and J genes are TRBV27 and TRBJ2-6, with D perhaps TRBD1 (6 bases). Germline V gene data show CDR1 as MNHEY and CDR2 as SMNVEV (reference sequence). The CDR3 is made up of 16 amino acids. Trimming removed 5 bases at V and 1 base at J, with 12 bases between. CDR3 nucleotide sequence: TGTGCCAGCAGTCACAGGGTTACGTCTGGGGCCAACGTCCTGACTTTC. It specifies CASSHRVTSGANVLTF.

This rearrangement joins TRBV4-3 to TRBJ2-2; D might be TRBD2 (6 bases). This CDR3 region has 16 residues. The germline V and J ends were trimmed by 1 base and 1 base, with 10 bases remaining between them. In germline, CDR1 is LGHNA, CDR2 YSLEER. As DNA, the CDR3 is TGCGCCAGCAGCCAAGTCCCGGGACTGAACACCGGGGAGCTGTTTTTT. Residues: CASSQVPGLNTGELFF.